Below are 16 T cell receptor beta chains sequenced from a single sample in a study of T-cell memory formation after mild COVID-19. MiXCR was run by TCRdb on the 5' RACE reads, yielding one entry per CDR3 protein. The sample shows about 560,000 distinct CDR3 sequences, roughly 17% of them seen only once. Sequencing input: PBMCs or a T cell subset sorted from them (not recorded which). The receptors shown here come from an adult woman who had mild COVID-19 (a few samples of this study predate the infection). Cell type and time point are not known.

This clonotype showed up just a few times. The chain uses TRBV30 and TRBJ2-3; tentatively, D is TRBD2 (5 bases). Germline-derived CDR1 and CDR2 are GTSNPN and SVGIG (reference sequence). V lost 2 bases and J lost 4, with 7 bases in between. The CDR3 spans 12 residues. The CDR3, as DNA: TGTGCCTGGAGTTTCGGGGCAGATACGCAGTATTTT. Encoded protein: CAWSFGADTQYF.

This clonotype was picked up many times. This chain uses TRBV5-1 with TRBJ2-2, with 12 bases aligning to TRBD2. Germline lookup yields CDR1 SGHRS and CDR2 YFSETQ. This CDR3 spans 16 amino acids. The trim removed 5 bases at V and 6 bases at J, leaving 8 bases unmatched. The CDR3 sequence: CASRSGTSGSAGELFF. The CDR3 coding sequence is TGCGCCAGCAGATCCGGGACTAGCGGGTCTGCCGGGGAGCTGTTTTTT.

The J gene is TRBJ2-7, the V gene TRBV19; 10 nucleotides agree with TRBD1. J lost 4 bases, V lost 5 bases, and 8 bases had no gene match. This CDR3 spans 15 amino acids. Germline-derived CDR1 and CDR2 are LNHDA and SQIVND (reference sequence). CDR3 nucleotides: TGTGCCAGTAGTGCGCCGGGACAGGGGTTTTACGAGCAGTACTTC. Amino acids: CASSAPGQGFYEQYF.

This clonotype was seen only a few times. The J gene is TRBJ2-7, the V gene TRBV20-1, with a weak D call TRBD2 (5 bases). The CDR3 loop spans 15 amino acids. CDR1 and CDR2 from the germline V gene are DFQATT and SNEGSKA (reference sequence). The V and J ends lost 6 bases and 4 bases respectively, with 22 bases between them. CDR3 sequence: CSADFPRRGSYEQYF. The CDR3 DNA is TGCAGTGCCGACTTTCCTCGAAGAGGGTCTTACGAGCAGTACTTC.

This clonotype was found a few times. The rearrangement uses TRBV5-1 and TRBJ2-5; D might be TRBD1 or TRBD2, each matching 6 bases. Germline V gene sequence: CDR1 SGHRS, CDR2 YFSETQ. V was clipped by 0 bases and J by 3 bases, with 12 bases between them. The CDR3 sequence is 15 residues long. CDR3 DNA sequence: TGCGCCAGCAGCTTGGGCAGGGGAGGCGAAGAGACCCAGTACTTC. Amino acid sequence: CASSLGRGGEETQYF.

In its sample, this clonotype was seen a few times. This rearrangement joins TRBV19 to TRBJ2-1; D assignment may be TRBD1 or TRBD2 (5 bases each). CDR1 and CDR2 from the germline V gene are LNHDA and SQIVND (reference sequence). V lost 3 bases, J lost 4 bases, and 13 bases lay in between. CDR3 length: 15 amino acids. The DNA for the CDR3 is TGTGCCAGTAGTATTCAGGGCTCGGGGTACAATGAGCAGTTCTTC. This sequence encodes CASSIQGSGYNEQFF. Combining the CDR3 with reference TRBV19 and TRBJ2-1 gives the whole variable domain DGGITQSPKYLFRKEGQNVTLSCEQNLNHDAMYWYRQDPGQGLRLIYYSQIVNDFQKGDIAEGYSVSREKKESFPLTVTSAQKNPTAFYLCASSIQGSGYNEQFFGPGTRLTVL.

Of note for this clonotype: One end of the junction does not line up with germline, which may come from a read error. The CDR3 is CATSEVTGGVETKYF. The CDR3 region has the DNA TGTGCCACCAGTGAAGTTACAGGGGGCGTAGAGACCAAGTACTTC. The chain combines TRBV24-1 with TRBJ2-5, with 9 bases fitting TRBD1. Germline V gene lookup returns CDR1 KGHDR and CDR2 SFDVKD. This CDR3 is built from 15 residues.

The CDR3 is CASSGGPNNNEQFF. In DNA, the CDR3 is TGTGCCAGTAGCGGGGGTCCAAATAACAATGAGCAGTTCTTC. The chain uses TRBV19 and TRBJ2-1, with D tentatively TRBD2 (6 bases). The CDR3 loop spans 14 amino acids. Germline CDR1 LNHDA, CDR2 SQIVND (reference sequence). V lost 6 bases and J lost 5, with 14 bases in between.

This clonotype was detected a few times. CDR3 residues: CASSLGAGREQYF. DNA of the CDR3: TGCGCCAGCAGCTTGGGGGCAGGGAGGGAGCAGTACTTC. The V call is TRBV5-1, the J call TRBJ2-7; tentative D call: TRBD2 (6 bases). The germline V and J ends were trimmed by 0 bases and 7 bases, with 11 bases remaining between them. Germline V gene data show CDR1 as SGHRS and CDR2 as YFSETQ. This CDR3 contains 13 residues.

This clonotype has just a few counts. The genes are TRBV4-3 and TRBJ1-4; no definite D call. The CDR3 has 14 residues. V dropped 0 bases and J dropped 8 bases, with 10 bases sitting between them. Germline assignment: CDR1 LGHNA and CDR2 YSLEER. The CDR3 nucleotides read TGCGCCAGCAGCCAAGAGGTATCGGGGGAAAAACTGTTTTTT. Translating it yields CASSQEVSGEKLFF.

CDR3 protein: CASSQGPGLTDTQYF. The CDR3 bases are TGCGCCAGCAGCCAAGGCCCAGGGCTCACAGATACGCAGTATTTT. The J gene is TRBJ2-3, the V gene TRBV4-1, with D perhaps TRBD1 (5 bases). Trimming removed 1 base from V and 2 bases from J, with 10 bases in between. The CDR3 is 15 residues long. CDR1 is MGHRA and CDR2 is YSYEKL in the germline V gene.

This clonotype occurred a few times. The chain joins TRBV7-9 to TRBJ2-2; D unresolved. The CDR3 contains 16 residues. Germline CDR1 SEHNR, CDR2 FQNEAQ (reference sequence). The germline V and J ends were trimmed by 8 bases and 0 bases, with 16 bases remaining between them. The CDR3, as DNA: TGTGCCAGCCCTGTTGACGTCGCCTCGAACACCGGGGAGCTGTTTTTT. Translating it yields CASPVDVASNTGELFF.

As regards this clonotype: A much larger clonotype is one base distant, so this may be a read error. The V gene is TRBV7-8, the J gene TRBJ1-1; D is unresolved. Germline lookup yields CDR1 SGHVS and CDR2 FQNEAQ. This CDR3 region has 12 residues. CDR3 in DNA: TGTGACAGCAGCTTAGAGGCCACTGAAGCTTTCTTT. Translated: CDSSLEATEAFF.

V is TRBV9 and J is TRBJ2-5; possible D gene TRBD1, 5 bases. The V gene's germline CDR1 is SGDLS and CDR2 YYNGEE. This CDR3 comprises 14 residues. V lost 5 bases and J 1 base, leaving 12 bases between the germline ends. Here the CDR3 DNA reads TGTGCCAGCAGGACACAGGCCACCCAAGAGACCCAGTACTTC. Translated, it gives CASRTQATQETQYF.

This clonotype occurred many times. The chain combines TRBV2 with TRBJ2-3, with 7 bases identical to TRBD1. Trimming at V came to 5 bases and at J to 6 bases, leaving 5 bases not matched to a gene. Germline-derived CDR1 and CDR2 are SNHLY and FYNNEI. The CDR3 runs 13 residues. This CDR3 is CASSFTGADTQYF. CDR3 DNA: TGTGCCAGCAGTTTCACAGGGGCCGATACGCAGTATTTT.

This clonotype was found a few times. The chain uses TRBV7-2 and TRBJ2-3; a weak D match, TRBD2 (5 bases). The CDR3 sequence is 16 residues long. V was trimmed by 1 base and J by 5 bases, leaving 16 bases between them. Germline-derived CDR1 and CDR2 are SGHTA and FQGNSA. The DNA of the CDR3 is TGTGCCAGCAGCTTAGAAGCTAGCCACCCTGTAGATACGCAGTATTTT. The encoded protein is CASSLEASHPVDTQYF.